These 10 T cell receptor beta chains originate from one sample sequenced in a study of PD-1 blockade in classical Hodgkin lymphoma. The time point was: cycle 4 day 1 (C4D1), after five to seven weeks of nivolumab. Every one of the patients relapsed after autologous stem cell transplantation (brentuximab vedotin exposure was variable). Sequenced by immunoSEQ multiplex PCR; TCRdb stores in-frame clones only, minus some. This table has 96,000 or so clones, approximately 94% appearing once. The source was peripheral blood mononuclear cells (PBMCs), collected before the fourth cycle of nivolumab. These receptors were collected from a human donor with classical Hodgkin lymphoma.

The chain links TRBV15 to TRBJ2-1, with D tentatively TRBD1 or TRBD2 (6 bases each). The CDR3 is 13 amino acids. The V and J ends lost 8 bases and 4 bases respectively, with 12 bases between them. The germline gives CDR1 LNHNV, CDR2 YYDKDF (reference sequence). The CDR3 coding sequence is TGTGCCACCGCGAGAGGGGGGTACAATGAGCAGTTCTTC. Translation gives CATARGGYNEQFF.

In DNA form, the CDR3 reads TGTGCCAGCAGCCCTAGCAGCACAGATACGCAGTATTTT. It translates to CASSPSSTDTQYF. The V and J genes are TRBV9 and TRBJ2-3; the D gene is possibly TRBD2 (5 bases). CDR3 length: 13 residues. The germline V gene encodes CDR1 SGDLS and CDR2 YYNGEE. Trimming shortened V by 4 bases and J by 0 bases, and 6 bases separated the two germline ends.

J is TRBJ1-4 and V is TRBV15; D is perhaps TRBD1 (5 bases). V lost 7 bases and J lost 0, with 6 bases in between. Germline loops: CDR1 LNHNV, CDR2 YYDKDF (reference sequence). CDR3 length: 13 residues. The CDR3 DNA reads as TGTGCCACCACCAGGGCAACTAATGAAAAACTGTTTTTT. The encoded protein is CATTRATNEKLFF.

V is TRBV9 and J is TRBJ1-5, with 7 bases aligning to TRBD1. V shed 0 bases, J shed 2 bases, and the junction held 11 bases outside the gene matches. Germline V gene sequence: CDR1 SGDLS, CDR2 YYNGEE. CDR3 size: 18 residues. CDR3 sequence: CASSVVPGGYIGNQPQHF. DNA of the CDR3: TGTGCCAGCAGCGTAGTTCCAGGGGGATATATTGGCAATCAGCCCCAGCATTTT.

Comments on this clone: Sequence at one end of the junction differs from germline and may be a read error. The rearrangement links TRBV27 to TRBJ2-1, with TRBD1 matching 9 bases. CDR3 length equals 13 residues. Germline V gene sequence: CDR1 MNHEY, CDR2 SMNVEV (reference sequence). This CDR3 reads CASSFKGQGVGIF. In DNA, the CDR3 is TGTGCCAGCAGTTTTAAGGGACAGGGTGTTGGAATCTTC.

The chain joins TRBV12-1 to TRBJ2-1; the table calls TRBD2, which could not be checked here. TRBV12-1 is described as a pseudogene. The CDR3 is 15 residues long. This CDR3 reads CASSFVLAGKNEQFF. The CDR3 DNA sequence: TGTGCCAGCAGCTTTGTGCTAGCGGGGAAGAATGAGCAGTTCTTC.

V and J are TRBV7-8 and TRBJ2-3; D unclear. The CDR3 runs 15 residues. Trimming cost V 3 bases and J 0 bases, with 10 bases left between them. Germline V CDR1 and CDR2: SGHVS, FQNEAQ. The CDR3 DNA follows: TGTGCCAGCAGCTTTCTAACTACTAGCACAGATACGCAGTATTTT. Translated, it gives CASSFLTTSTDTQYF.

This chain joins TRBV15 and TRBJ2-1, with 9 bases aligning to TRBD1. The V gene end was trimmed by 3 bases and the J gene end by 3 bases; junction bases not matched to a gene: 6. The V gene's germline CDR1 is LNHNV and CDR2 YYDKDF (reference sequence). The CDR3 extends over 16 amino acids. The CDR3 sequence is CATSRYRDRDYNEQFF. The CDR3 nucleotides are TGTGCCACCAGCAGGTACCGGGACAGGGACTACAATGAGCAGTTCTTC.

This clone was seen more than once but under ten times. This CDR3 is CASRSTATGYQPQHF. CDR3 nucleotide sequence: TGTGCCAGTAGATCGACAGCGACGGGCTATCAGCCCCAGCATTTT. This rearrangement joins TRBV19 to TRBJ1-5; tentative D call: TRBD1 (5 bases). Germline CDR1 reads LNHDA; CDR2 reads SQIVND (reference sequence). Trimming cost V 6 bases and J 5 bases, with 17 bases left between them. The CDR3 loop spans 15 amino acids.

This chain connects TRBV5-1 to TRBJ2-3; D may be TRBD2 (5 bases). The germline V and J ends were trimmed by 1 base and 1 base, with 16 bases remaining between them. The CDR3 totals 17 residues. Germline V gives CDR1 SGHRS, CDR2 YFSETQ. The CDR3 loop reads CASSLRATLAGTDTQYF. The CDR3 nucleotides are TGCGCCAGCAGCTTGCGGGCAACCCTAGCCGGCACAGATACGCAGTATTTT. Full variable domain (remainder filled in from reference TRBV5-1 and TRBJ2-3): KAGVTQTPRYLIKTRGQQVTLSCSPISGHRSVSWYQQTPGQGLQFLFEYFSETQRNKGNFPGRFSGRQFSNSRSEMNVSTLELGDSALYLCASSLRATLAGTDTQYFGPGTRLTVL.